What follows describes a single T cell receptor (beta chain). Its antigen remains unknown. The sample belongs to a study of cytomegalovirus exposure and HLA in healthy donors. Study results and caveats: It was confirmed in vitro that a few of the CMV-associated chains were specific for CMV antigens. As a later analysis revealed, the rate of TCR association differed by HLA locus, with DRB1 most and HLA-C fewest.

The V segment lost 1 base and the J segment 2 bases; nucleotides outside the gene matches: 4. The CDR3 runs to 16 residues. CDR1 is PRHDT, CDR2 FYEKMQ, per germline (reference sequence). PCR amplification relied on 60 Vbeta primers (plus 13 Jbeta primers). Clones were sequenced by immunoSEQ multiplex PCR, and TCRdb holds only the in-frame ones, with some missing. The sample yields approximately 150,000 clones, about 82% seen once. The clonotype was recovered from a male donor in good health and CMV-seronegative. J is TRBJ2-1 and V is TRBV13, with 8 bases lining up with TRBD1. Sequencing used PBMCs. CDR3 protein: CASSLVGTGAYNEQFF. As DNA, the CDR3 is TGTGCCAGCAGCTTAGTTGGGACAGGTGCCTACAATGAGCAGTTCTTC.